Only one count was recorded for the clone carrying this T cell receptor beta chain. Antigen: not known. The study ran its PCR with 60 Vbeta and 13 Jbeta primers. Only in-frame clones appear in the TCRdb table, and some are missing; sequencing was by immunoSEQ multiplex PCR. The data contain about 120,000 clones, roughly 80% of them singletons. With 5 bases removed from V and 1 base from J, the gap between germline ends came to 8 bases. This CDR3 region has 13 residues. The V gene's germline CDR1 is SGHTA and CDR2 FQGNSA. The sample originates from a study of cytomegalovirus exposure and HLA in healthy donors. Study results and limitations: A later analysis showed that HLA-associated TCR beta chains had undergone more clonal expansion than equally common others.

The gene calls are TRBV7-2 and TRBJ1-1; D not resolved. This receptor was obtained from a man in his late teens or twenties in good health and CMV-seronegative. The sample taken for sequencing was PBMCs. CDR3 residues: CASSPYKNTEAFF. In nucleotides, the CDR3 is TGTGCCAGCAGCCCGTACAAGAACACTGAAGCTTTCTTT.